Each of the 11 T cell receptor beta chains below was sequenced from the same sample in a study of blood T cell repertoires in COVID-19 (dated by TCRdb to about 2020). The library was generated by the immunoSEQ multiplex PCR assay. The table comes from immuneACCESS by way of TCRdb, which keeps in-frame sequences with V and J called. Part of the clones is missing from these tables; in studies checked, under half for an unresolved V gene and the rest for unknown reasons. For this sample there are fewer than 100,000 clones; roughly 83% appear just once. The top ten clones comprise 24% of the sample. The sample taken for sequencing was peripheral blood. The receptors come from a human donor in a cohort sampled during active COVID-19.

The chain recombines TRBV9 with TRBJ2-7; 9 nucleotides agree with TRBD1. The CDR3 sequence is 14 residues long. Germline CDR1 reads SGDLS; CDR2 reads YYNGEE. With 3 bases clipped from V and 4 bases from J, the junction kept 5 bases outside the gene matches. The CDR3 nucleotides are TGTGCCAGCAGCGCCGGGACAGGGCAATACGAGCAGTACTTC. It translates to CASSAGTGQYEQYF.

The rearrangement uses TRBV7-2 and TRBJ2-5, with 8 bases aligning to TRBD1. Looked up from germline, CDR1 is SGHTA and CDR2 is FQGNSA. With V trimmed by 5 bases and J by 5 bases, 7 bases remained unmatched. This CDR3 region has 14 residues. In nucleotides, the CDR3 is TGTGCCAGCAGCGTACGACAGGGGATGGAGACCCAGTACTTC. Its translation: CASSVRQGMETQYF.

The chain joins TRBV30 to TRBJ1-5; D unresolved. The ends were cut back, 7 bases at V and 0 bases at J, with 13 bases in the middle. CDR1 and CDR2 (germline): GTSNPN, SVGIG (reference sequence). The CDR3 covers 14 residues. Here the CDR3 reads CASAESNSNQPQHF. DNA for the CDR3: TGTGCCTCCGCGGAGAGCAATAGCAATCAGCCCCAGCATTTT.

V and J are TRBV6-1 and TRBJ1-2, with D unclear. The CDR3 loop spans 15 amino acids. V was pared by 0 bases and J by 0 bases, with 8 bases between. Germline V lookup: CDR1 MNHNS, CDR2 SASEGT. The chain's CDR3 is CASSEAFPANYGYTF. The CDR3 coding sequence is TGTGCCAGCAGTGAAGCTTTTCCAGCTAACTATGGCTACACCTTC.

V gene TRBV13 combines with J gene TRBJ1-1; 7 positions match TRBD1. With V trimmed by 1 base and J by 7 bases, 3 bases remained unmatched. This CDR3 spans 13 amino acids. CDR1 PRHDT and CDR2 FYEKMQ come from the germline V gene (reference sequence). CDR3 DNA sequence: TGTGCCAGCAGCTTAGTAGGGGGCGGTGAAGCTTTCTTT. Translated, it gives CASSLVGGGEAFF.

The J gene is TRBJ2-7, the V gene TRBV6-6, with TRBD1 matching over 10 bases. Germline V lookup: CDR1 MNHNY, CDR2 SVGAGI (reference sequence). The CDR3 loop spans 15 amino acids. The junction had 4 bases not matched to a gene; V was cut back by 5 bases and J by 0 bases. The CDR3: CASSGTGDLSYEQYF. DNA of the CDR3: TGTGCCAGCAGTGGGACAGGGGACCTCTCCTACGAGCAGTACTTC.

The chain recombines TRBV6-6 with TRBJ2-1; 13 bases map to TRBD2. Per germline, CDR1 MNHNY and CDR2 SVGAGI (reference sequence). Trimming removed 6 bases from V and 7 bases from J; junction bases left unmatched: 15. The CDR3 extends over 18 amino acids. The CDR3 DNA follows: TGTGCCAGCAGGCGACTAGCGGGAGGTCCCCCACCTGGGAATGAGCAGTTCTTC. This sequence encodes CASRRLAGGPPPGNEQFF.

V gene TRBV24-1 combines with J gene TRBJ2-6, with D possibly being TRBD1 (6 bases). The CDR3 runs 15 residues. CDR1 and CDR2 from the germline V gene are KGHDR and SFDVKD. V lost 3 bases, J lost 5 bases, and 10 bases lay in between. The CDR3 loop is CATSDARDRANVLTF. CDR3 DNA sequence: TGTGCCACCAGTGATGCCCGGGACAGGGCCAACGTCCTGACTTTC.

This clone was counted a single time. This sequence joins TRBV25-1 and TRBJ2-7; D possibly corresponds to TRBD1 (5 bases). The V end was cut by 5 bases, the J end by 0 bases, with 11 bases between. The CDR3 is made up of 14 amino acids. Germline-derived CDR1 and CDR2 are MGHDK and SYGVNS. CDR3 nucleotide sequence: TGTGCCAGCAGTCGCGCTGGGGCCTCCTACGAGCAGTACTTC. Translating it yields CASSRAGASYEQYF.

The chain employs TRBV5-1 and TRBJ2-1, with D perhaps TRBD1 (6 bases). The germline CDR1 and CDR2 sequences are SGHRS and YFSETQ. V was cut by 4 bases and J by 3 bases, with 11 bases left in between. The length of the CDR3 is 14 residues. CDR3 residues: CASSQGQNYNEQFF. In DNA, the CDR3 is TGCGCCAGCAGCCAAGGACAGAACTACAATGAGCAGTTCTTC.

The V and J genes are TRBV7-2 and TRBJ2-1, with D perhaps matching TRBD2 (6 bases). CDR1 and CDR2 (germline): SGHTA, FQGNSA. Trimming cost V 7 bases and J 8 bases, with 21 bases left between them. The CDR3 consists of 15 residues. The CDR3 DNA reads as TGTGCCAGCATCCCCGGGAGCGCCAGTTTTGATGAGCAGTTCTTC. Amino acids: CASIPGSASFDEQFF.